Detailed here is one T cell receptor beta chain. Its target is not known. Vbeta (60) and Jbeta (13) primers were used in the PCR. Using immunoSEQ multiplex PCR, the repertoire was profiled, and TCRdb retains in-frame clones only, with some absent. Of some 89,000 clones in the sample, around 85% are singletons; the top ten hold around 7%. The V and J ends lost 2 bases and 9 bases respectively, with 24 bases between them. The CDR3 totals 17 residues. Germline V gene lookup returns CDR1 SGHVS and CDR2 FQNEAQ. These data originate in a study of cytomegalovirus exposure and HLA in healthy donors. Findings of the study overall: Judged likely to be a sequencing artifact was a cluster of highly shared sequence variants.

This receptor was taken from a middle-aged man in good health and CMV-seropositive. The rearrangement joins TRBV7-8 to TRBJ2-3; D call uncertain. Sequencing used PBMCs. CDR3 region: CASSLMSSRHSLVTQYF. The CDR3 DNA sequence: TGTGCCAGCAGCTTAATGAGTAGCCGCCATAGCTTAGTGACGCAGTATTTT. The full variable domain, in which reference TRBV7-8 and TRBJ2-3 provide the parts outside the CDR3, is GAGVSQSPRYKVAKRGQDVALRCDPISGHVSLFWYQQALGQGPEFLTYFQNEAQLDKSGLPSDRFFAERPEGSVSTLKIQRTQQEDSAVYLCASSLMSSRHSLVTQYFGPGTRLTVL.